These T cell receptor beta chains were read from a single sample in a study of shared clonotypes between healthy human individuals. Some clones are missing from TCRdb's copy, which holds only in-frame ones; the method was immunoSEQ multiplex PCR. Among approximately 320,000 clones listed, around 90% were seen once. Specimen: memory CD8+ T cells sorted from blood. The receptors originated from a young man in good health. CDR3s leave out the opening cysteine and the closing phenylalanine or tryptophan.

CDR3 length	J gene	V gene	CDR3 protein
12	TRBJ2-2	TRBV4-1	ASSQEQGAGELF
14	TRBJ2-1	TRBV6-5	ASSYSLDRRDNEQF
13	TRBJ1-5	TRBV7-6	ASSLEAGGNQPQH
12	TRBJ1-6	TRBV27	ASSIQGNQSPLH
11	TRBJ2-7	TRBV27	ASSFYRSYEQY
13	TRBJ2-2	TRBV7-9	ASSQQGTNTGELF
16	TRBJ2-3	TRBV7-2	ASSFSWTSGRWTDTQY
13	TRBJ2-7	TRBV21-1	ASSKGLAGEDEQY
15	TRBJ1-1	TRBV7-9	ASSPSTGLASWGEAF
12	TRBJ1-1	TRBV28	ASSRGAVNTEAF
15	TRBJ1-3	TRBV9	ASSLSSTGTAGNTIY
11	TRBJ2-4	TRBV7-9	ASSFPGANIQY
12	TRBJ1-1	TRBV28	ASSLWDTNTEAF
13	TRBJ1-6	TRBV28	ASYRGSSYNSPLH
13	TRBJ2-1	TRBV11-2	ASSPPMARRDEQF
12	TRBJ2-3	TRBV27	ASSFGPPADTQY
13	TRBJ1-2	TRBV4-3	ASSQDGGGTDGYT
13	TRBJ2-7	TRBV4-3	ASSQDIAGIGEQY
13	TRBJ2-1	TRBV7-9	ASSFSVTAYNEQF
12	TRBJ2-2	TRBV19	ASTPYTNTGELF
12	TRBJ2-7	TRBV9	ASSVVPGSDEQY
13	TRBJ1-1	TRBV2	ASSENELLNTEAF
12	TRBJ2-7	TRBV7-3	ASSLTAGEYEQY
14	TRBJ2-3	TRBV27	ASSSMISRSTDTQY
12	TRBJ2-5	TRBV4-3	ASSQGTGGETQY
15	TRBJ2-7	TRBV19	ASSDVPGQGHRYEQY
14	TRBJ2-4	TRBV7-9	ASSRMESLAKNIQY
15	TRBJ2-2	TRBV2	ASTWDRAQQNTGELF